The text below deals with one T cell receptor (beta chain). Antigen: not known. This CDR3 has 14 residues. The data are from a study of T-cell memory formation after mild COVID-19. About the research overall: There were largely donor-specific TCR clusters. Whole-study results and caveats: For second-wave clones that peaked at day 37, SARS-CoV-2 specificity went unverified. CD4+ bias marked clones expanding day 15 to 37, unlike balanced contracting clones. Prior to infection, memory already included some responding clones, suggesting cross-reactive memory joined.

Using its own MiXCR run on the 5' RACE reads, TCRdb lists one record per CDR3 protein. The top ten clones hold approximately 2.4% of a sample with about 190,000 distinct CDR3 sequences, about 17% of them seen once. The material sequenced was PBMCs or a T cell subset sorted from them (not recorded which). The rearrangement links TRBV21-1 to TRBJ1-1. TRBV21-1 is assigned pseudogene status. The receptor's source is an adult woman who had mild COVID-19 (a few samples of this study predate the infection). Cell type and time point are not known. CDR3 sequence (DNA): TGTGCCAGCAGCAAAGGTCGCATGAACACTGAAGCTTTCTTT. It codes for CASSKGRMNTEAFF.